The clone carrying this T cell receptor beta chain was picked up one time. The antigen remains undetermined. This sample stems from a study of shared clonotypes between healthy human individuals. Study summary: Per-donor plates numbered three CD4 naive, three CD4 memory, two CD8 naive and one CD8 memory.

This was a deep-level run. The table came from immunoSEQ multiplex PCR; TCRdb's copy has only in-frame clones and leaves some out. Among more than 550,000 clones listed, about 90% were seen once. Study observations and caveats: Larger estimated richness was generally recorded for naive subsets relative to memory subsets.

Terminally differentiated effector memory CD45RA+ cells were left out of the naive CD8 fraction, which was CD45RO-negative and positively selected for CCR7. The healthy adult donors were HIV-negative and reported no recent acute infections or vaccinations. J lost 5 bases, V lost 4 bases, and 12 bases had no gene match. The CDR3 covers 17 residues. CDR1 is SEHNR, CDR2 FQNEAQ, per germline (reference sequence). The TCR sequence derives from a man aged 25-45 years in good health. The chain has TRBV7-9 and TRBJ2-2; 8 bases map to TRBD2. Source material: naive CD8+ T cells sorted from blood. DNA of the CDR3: TGTGCCAGCAGCTCCAATACCGGGACTAGATGGACCGGGGAGCTGTTTTTT. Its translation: CASSSNTGTRWTGELFF.